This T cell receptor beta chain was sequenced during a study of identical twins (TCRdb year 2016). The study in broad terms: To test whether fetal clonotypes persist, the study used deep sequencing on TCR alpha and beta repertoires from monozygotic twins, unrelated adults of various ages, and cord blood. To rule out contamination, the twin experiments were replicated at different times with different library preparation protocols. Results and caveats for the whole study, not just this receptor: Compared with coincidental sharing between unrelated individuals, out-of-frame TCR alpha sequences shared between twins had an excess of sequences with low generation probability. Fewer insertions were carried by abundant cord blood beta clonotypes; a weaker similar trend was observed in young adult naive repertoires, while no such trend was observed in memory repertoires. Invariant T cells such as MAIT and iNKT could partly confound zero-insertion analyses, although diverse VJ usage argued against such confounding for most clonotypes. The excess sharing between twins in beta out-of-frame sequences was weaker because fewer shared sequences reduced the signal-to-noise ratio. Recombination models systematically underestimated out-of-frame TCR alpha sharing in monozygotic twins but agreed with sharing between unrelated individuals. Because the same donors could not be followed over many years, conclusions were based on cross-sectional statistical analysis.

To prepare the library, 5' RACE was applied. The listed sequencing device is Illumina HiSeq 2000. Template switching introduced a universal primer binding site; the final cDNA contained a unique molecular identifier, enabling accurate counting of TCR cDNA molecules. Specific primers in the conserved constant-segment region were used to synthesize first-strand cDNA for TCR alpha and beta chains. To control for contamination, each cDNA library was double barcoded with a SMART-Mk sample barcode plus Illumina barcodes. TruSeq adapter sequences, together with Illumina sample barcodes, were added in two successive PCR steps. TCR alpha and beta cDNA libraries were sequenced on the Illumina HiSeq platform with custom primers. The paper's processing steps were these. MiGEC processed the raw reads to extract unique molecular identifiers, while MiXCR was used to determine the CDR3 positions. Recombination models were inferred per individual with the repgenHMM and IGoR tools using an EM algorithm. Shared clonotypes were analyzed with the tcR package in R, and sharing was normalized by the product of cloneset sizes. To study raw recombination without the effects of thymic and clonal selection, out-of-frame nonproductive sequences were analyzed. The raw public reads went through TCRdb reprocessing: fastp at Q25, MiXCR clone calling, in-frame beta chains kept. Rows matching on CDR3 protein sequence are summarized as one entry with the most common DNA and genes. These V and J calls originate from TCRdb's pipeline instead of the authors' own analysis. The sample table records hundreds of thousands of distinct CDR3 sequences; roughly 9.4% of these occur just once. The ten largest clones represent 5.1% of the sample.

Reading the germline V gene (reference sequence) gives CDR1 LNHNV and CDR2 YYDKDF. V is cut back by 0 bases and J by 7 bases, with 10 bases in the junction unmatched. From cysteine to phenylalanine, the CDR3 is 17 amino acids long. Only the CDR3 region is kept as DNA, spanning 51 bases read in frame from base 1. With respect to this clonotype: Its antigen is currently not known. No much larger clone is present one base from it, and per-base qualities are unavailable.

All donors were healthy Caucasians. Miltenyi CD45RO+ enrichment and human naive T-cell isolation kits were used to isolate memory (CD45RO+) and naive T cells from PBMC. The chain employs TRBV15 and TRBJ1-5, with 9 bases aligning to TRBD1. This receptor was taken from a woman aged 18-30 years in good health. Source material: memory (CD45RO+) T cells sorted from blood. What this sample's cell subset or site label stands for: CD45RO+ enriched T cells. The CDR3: CATSRDEGDRVSQPQHF. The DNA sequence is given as TGTGCCACCAGCAGAGATGAGGGGGACAGGGTGTCGCAGCCCCAGCATTTT.